Listed below are T cell receptor beta chains from one sample, sequenced in a study of T cell changes during pregnancy in multiple sclerosis. Produced via immunoSEQ multiplex PCR; TCRdb's table is partial and in-frame only. The table lists fewer than 150,000 clones, roughly 95% of them singletons. Material: peripheral blood, obtained after pregnancy. The origin of the receptors is a female donor with multiple sclerosis, enrolled in a pregnancy study. Each CDR3 is given with its conserved first and last residue.

V gene | CDR3 protein
TRBV4-3 | CASSQDGGTVTNEKLFF
TRBV5-8 | CASSLEYGSSYEQYF
TRBV6-5 | CASSYSAGQGIDEQFF
TRBV14 | CASSWGGPAYEQYF
TRBV5-1 | CASSGSGLEETQYF
TRBV25-1 | CASSESRGLAGYNEQFF
TRBV27 | CASSPRPDRGEAFF
TRBV28 | CASSPPSGPPRDEQFF
TRBV7-2 | CASRDPGGSEQYF
TRBV19 | CASSPSSRGDTEAFF
TRBV30 | CASYSRDRYYGYTF
TRBV19 | CASSIEGGLLETQYF
TRBV7-2 | CASSLGTGHNQPQHF
TRBV10-3 | CAIRGAFSTDTQYF
TRBV23-1 | CASKLAGVPVESGANVLTF
TRBV19 | CASSRGTVVGDTQYF
TRBV28 | CASTLTGSVYEQYF
TRBV6-5 | CASRPQGPVYEQYF
TRBV27 | CASSLFSYNEQFF
TRBV5-4 | CASSSPPRQGLYNEQFF
TRBV9 | CASSVGLINEKLFF
TRBV5-6 | CASSLVTGGTEAFF
TRBV6-6 | CASASYEQYF
TRBV20-1 | CSAIGRNEQFF
TRBV4-1 | CASSQTRDLGYTF
TRBV5-1 | CASSWGLLTSTGELFF
TRBV27 | CASRPSGRVSYEQYF
TRBV11-2 | CASSLDGTTDTQYF
TRBV28 | CASSPGRAQGTEAFF
TRBV29-1 | CSVDPGQGSDSYEQYF
TRBV27 | CASSAPGENIQYF
TRBV28 | CASSRDISGNTIYF
TRBV27 | CASSLSWTGGNEQFF
TRBV30 | CAWGVSSWTSGTSSSYEQYF
TRBV18 | CASSINQGDTGELFF
TRBV7-9 | CASTPDSSNEQFF
TRBV6-1 | CASSEALLGGGPDSNQPQHF
TRBV5-4 | CASSTGGLQNTEAFF
TRBV28 | CASSGSGGNYGYTF
TRBV5-1 | CASSFGRAGNTIYF
TRBV28 | CASEGGSGNTIYF
TRBV2 | CASRNAGTGDETQYF
TRBV9 | CASSVDPGMNTEAFF
TRBV29-1 | CSVHQVLYGYTF
TRBV7-7 | CASSLTAGDVREQYF
TRBV4-2 | CASSQDMTYSGTEAFF
TRBV6-1 | CASSDFFGVSNQPQHF
TRBV7-8 | CASRRSSGRRGLEQYF
TRBV2 | CASSGGISGNTDTQYF
TRBV5-1 | CASSSLAGGPTDTQYF